These 2 T cell receptor beta chains were sequenced from one sample in a study of response to subunit inactivated influenza vaccine. TCRdb reanalysed the RT-PCR reads using MiXCR and keeps one entry per CDR3 protein. The sample contains hundreds of thousands of distinct CDR3 sequences, roughly 18% of which appear only once. Sequencing was performed on PBMCs from blood, taken around 5 days after vaccination. These receptor sequences come from a man aged 50-60 years who received an inactivated influenza vaccine.

The J gene is TRBJ2-3, the V gene TRBV29-1; D is unclear. The germline V gene encodes CDR1 SQVTM and CDR2 ANQGSEA. This CDR3 spans 14 amino acids. The ends were cut back, 4 bases at V and 0 bases at J, with 11 bases in the middle. The CDR3 loop is CSVAGQISTDTQYF. In nucleotides, the CDR3 is TGCAGCGTTGCCGGTCAGATAAGCACAGATACGCAGTATTTT.

This clonotype was counted between two and nine times. The chain joins TRBV6-5 to TRBJ2-2; TRBD2 agrees at 9 bases. Unmatched junction bases numbered 9, after V lost 4 bases and J lost 0 bases. The CDR3 totals 18 residues. Germline CDR1 reads MNHEY; CDR2 reads SVGAGI. The CDR3 region is CASSFSGTSHANTGELFF. The CDR3 bases are TGTGCCAGCAGTTTCTCCGGGACTAGCCACGCGAACACCGGGGAGCTGTTTTTT.